Following are 30 T cell receptor beta chains from one sample sequenced in a study of control samples from healthy donors and cancer patients. Measured with immunoSEQ multiplex PCR; TCRdb has only the in-frame clones, and not every one. The sample lists about 180,000 clones; roughly 90% were seen once. Sequences were obtained from blood. The receptor source for this set is a woman between 50 and 59 years old in good health.

The genes are TRBV6-1 and TRBJ1-6, with D unresolved. Deletions cut 1 base from V and 7 bases from J, with 11 bases between. Germline loops: CDR1 MNHNS, CDR2 SASEGT. The CDR3 totals 15 residues. The CDR3 sequence is CASSEVLGRNSPLHF. The DNA for the CDR3 is TGTGCCAGCAGTGAAGTATTGGGTCGGAATTCACCCCTCCACTTT.

The J gene is TRBJ2-2, the V gene TRBV5-1, with D maybe TRBD2 (5 bases). There are 15 residues in the CDR3. Trimming removed 0 bases at V and 6 bases at J, with 12 bases between. The V gene's germline CDR1 is SGHRS and CDR2 YFSETQ. CDR3 amino acids: CASSLVVTRSGELFF. The CDR3 DNA follows: TGCGCCAGCAGCTTGGTAGTAACTAGATCCGGGGAGCTGTTTTTT.

The CDR3 loop is CATSDLARGPLVSVCQHF. CDR3 DNA: TGTGCCACCAGTGATTTGGCCAGGGGGCCCCTTGTCTCGGTATGCCAGCATTTT. This chain connects TRBV24-1 to TRBJ1-5, with 8 bases aligning to TRBD1. The CDR3 is 18 residues long. Unmatched junction bases numbered 18, after V lost 0 bases and J lost 12 bases. CDR1 KGHDR and CDR2 SFDVKD come from the germline V gene.

CDR3 nucleotides: TGCGCCAGCAGCCAGGGACAGGCCGGATTCAATGAGCAGTTCTTC. Protein product: CASSQGQAGFNEQFF. V and J are TRBV4-3 and TRBJ2-1, with 8 nucleotides matching TRBD1. From germline, CDR1 is LGHNA and CDR2 YSLEER. This CDR3 comprises 15 residues. Trimming removed 3 bases from V and 6 bases from J; junction bases left unmatched: 7.

The J gene is TRBJ2-2, the V gene TRBV5-1; D possibly corresponds to TRBD1 (5 bases). Germline CDR1 is SGHRS and CDR2 is YFSETQ. This CDR3 comprises 14 residues. V was shortened by 0 bases and J by 7 bases, with 10 bases between the two germline ends. CDR3: CASSLAYRGGELFF. In DNA form, the CDR3 reads TGCGCCAGCAGCTTGGCCTATAGGGGCGGGGAGCTGTTTTTT.

The chain employs TRBV12-3 or TRBV12-4 and TRBJ2-2; possible D gene TRBD1, 5 bases. V lost 1 base and J lost 6, with 6 bases in between. CDR3 length: 13 residues. The CDR3 sequence is CASSLGGAGELFF. The CDR3 DNA reads as TGTGCCAGCAGTTTAGGGGGCGCCGGGGAGCTGTTTTTT.

For this clone: The junction differs from germline at one of its ends, possibly a read error. The chain carries TRBV28 and TRBJ2-7; 8 bases line up with TRBD2. The germline gives CDR1 MDHEN, CDR2 SYDVKM. The CDR3 length is 11 residues. The CDR3 DNA reads as TGTGCCAGCAGTTCGAAGACTAGCGCCTTGTTC. This gives the protein CASSSKTSALF.

V is TRBV5-8 and J is TRBJ1-1, with D unclear. The length of the CDR3 is 12 residues. Trimming removed 2 bases from V and 5 bases from J, with 7 bases in between. Germline CDR1 and CDR2: SGHTS and YDEGEE. CDR3 nucleotides: TGTGCCAGCAGCTTAAGACGGACTGAAGCTTTCTTT. This gives the protein CASSLRRTEAFF. The full variable domain, with the rest looked up from reference TRBV5-8 and TRBJ1-1, is EAGVTQSPTHLIKTRGQQATLRCSPISGHTSVYWYQQALGLGLQFLLWYDEGEERNRGNFPPRFSGRQFPNYSSELNVNALELEDSALYLCASSLRRTEAFFGQGTRLTVV.

This sequence joins TRBV7-3 and TRBJ1-2, with 8 bases aligning to TRBD1. CDR1 is SGHTA, CDR2 FQGTGA, per germline. V lost 2 bases and J lost 2; bases outside the gene matches: 4. The CDR3 sequence is 15 residues long. The CDR3, as DNA: TGTGCCAGCAGCTTAGAAAGACAGGGGAACTATGGCTACACCTTC. It yields the protein CASSLERQGNYGYTF.

The V and J genes are TRBV24-1 and TRBJ1-2, with TRBD1 matching over 11 bases. With V trimmed by 3 bases and J by 3 bases, 5 bases remained unmatched. CDR1 is KGHDR, CDR2 SFDVKD, per germline. The CDR3 has 16 residues. Here the CDR3 DNA reads TGTGCCACCAGTGATGGCGGACAGGGGGCATACTATGGCTACACCTTC. Translating gives CATSDGGQGAYYGYTF.

This chain links TRBV5-6 with TRBJ2-3; the D gene is possibly TRBD2 (5 bases). This CDR3 region has 15 residues. V was shortened by 2 bases and J by 0 bases, with 10 bases between the two germline ends. Per germline, CDR1 SGHDT and CDR2 YYEEEE. CDR3 nucleotide sequence: TGTGCCAGCAGCTTAAACCGGAGGAGCACAGATACGCAGTATTTT. It yields the protein CASSLNRRSTDTQYF.

The gene calls are TRBV6-1 and TRBJ1-6, with D perhaps TRBD1 (6 bases). The V and J ends lost 2 bases and 4 bases respectively, with 12 bases between them. CDR3 length equals 16 residues. The germline V gene encodes CDR1 MNHNS and CDR2 SASEGT. CDR3 region: CASSEFPGHYNSPLHF. The CDR3 DNA reads as TGTGCCAGCAGTGAATTTCCGGGACATTATAATTCACCCCTCCACTTT.

This sequence joins TRBV27 and TRBJ2-1; possibly TRBD1 for D (5 bases). Germline CDR1 reads MNHEY; CDR2 reads SMNVEV (reference sequence). V lost 5 bases and J 8 bases, leaving 13 bases between the germline ends. CDR3 length equals 13 residues. The CDR3 is CASSPRQNDEQFF. DNA for the CDR3: TGTGCCAGCAGTCCCAGACAGAACGATGAGCAGTTCTTC.

The chain combines TRBV28 with TRBJ1-2, with D unresolved. CDR1 and CDR2 (germline): MDHEN, SYDVKM. The CDR3 covers 14 residues. The V and J ends lost 7 bases and 6 bases respectively, with 18 bases between them. CDR3 loop: CASTPERTLNGYTF. CDR3 bases: TGTGCCAGCACGCCGGAACGGACTCTCAATGGCTACACCTTC.

The V gene is TRBV29-1, the J gene TRBJ1-1; 8 bases are shared with TRBD1. CDR1 SQVTM and CDR2 ANQGSEA come from the germline V gene. V lost 3 bases to trimming and J lost 6 bases; unmatched junction nucleotides: 3. The length of the CDR3 is 12 residues. This CDR3 reads CSVDRGPPEAFF. The CDR3 DNA sequence: TGCAGCGTTGACAGGGGGCCTCCTGAAGCTTTCTTT.

The J gene is TRBJ2-7, the V gene TRBV11-2; D possibly corresponds to TRBD2 (6 bases). The CDR3 runs 12 residues. The V gene lost 2 bases and the J gene lost 5 bases, with 7 bases spanning the gap. Germline loops: CDR1 SGHAT, CDR2 FQNNGV. CDR3 in amino acids: CASSLRLDEQYF. For the CDR3, the DNA is TGTGCCAGCAGCTTACGACTAGACGAGCAGTACTTC. Full variable domain (remainder filled in from reference TRBV11-2 and TRBJ2-7): EAGVAQSPRYKIIEKRQSVAFWCNPISGHATLYWYQQILGQGPKLLIQFQNNGVVDDSQLPKDRFSAERLKGVDSTLKIQPAKLEDSAVYLCASSLRLDEQYFGPGTRLTVT.

This sequence joins TRBV28 and TRBJ1-1; a possible D gene is TRBD1 (6 bases). V lost 7 bases and J lost 4, with 22 bases in between. This CDR3 comprises 16 residues. The V gene's germline CDR1 is MDHEN and CDR2 SYDVKM. CDR3 sequence reads: CASTARGIPRGTEAFF. The CDR3 bases are TGTGCCAGCACCGCCCGGGGCATTCCCAGGGGCACTGAAGCTTTCTTT.

This chain links TRBV7-2 with TRBJ2-1; D is possibly TRBD1 or TRBD2 (5 bases each). The germline CDR1 and CDR2 sequences are SGHTA and FQGNSA. Trimming removed 5 bases at V and 7 bases at J, with 12 bases between. This CDR3 has 13 residues. As DNA, the CDR3 is TGTGCCAGCAGCCCATGGGACGGTAATGAGCAGTTCTTC. Protein: CASSPWDGNEQFF.

This chain links TRBV28 with TRBJ2-1, with 8 bases matching TRBD2. Germline assignment: CDR1 MDHEN and CDR2 SYDVKM. The CDR3 contains 17 residues. The ends lost 4 bases at V and 6 bases at J; junction bases unmatched: 14. The CDR3 nucleotides are TGTGCCAGCAGTTCCTACCTTCTAGCGGGCAGACCCAATGAGCAGTTCTTC. Translation: CASSSYLLAGRPNEQFF.

The chain couples TRBV11-2 to TRBJ2-7, with 8 nucleotides matching TRBD1. The V and J ends lost 5 bases and 3 bases, in that order; junction bases with no gene match: 12. This CDR3 has 16 amino acids. CDR1 and CDR2 (germline): SGHAT, FQNNGV. CDR3 coding DNA: TGTGCCAGCAGCCGGCCGCCGGGACAGGTTAACTACGAGCAGTACTTC. This codes for CASSRPPGQVNYEQYF.

J is TRBJ1-2 and V is TRBV5-4, with unresolved D. V lost 0 bases and J 3 bases, leaving 12 bases between the germline ends. Germline CDR1 reads SGHNT; CDR2 reads YYREEE (reference sequence). CDR3 length: 15 residues. CDR3 in amino acids: CASSLAGGKHYGYTF. The CDR3 DNA reads TGTGCCAGCAGCTTGGCGGGCGGGAAACACTATGGCTACACCTTC.

J is TRBJ1-3 and V is TRBV7-2; the match to TRBD1 covers 7 bases. Germline V gives CDR1 SGHTA, CDR2 FQGNSA. V was clipped by 2 bases and J by 4 bases; unmatched bases: 2. This CDR3 contains 14 residues. The CDR3 nucleotides are TGTGCCAGCAGCTTATGGGACAGCGGAAACACCATATATTTT. This codes for CASSLWDSGNTIYF.

V is TRBV4-2 and J is TRBJ1-6; D is uncertain. The CDR3 is 14 amino acids. The germline CDR1 and CDR2 sequences are LGHNA and YNFKEQ. Trimming removed 4 bases from V and 12 bases from J, with 16 bases in between. The CDR3 DNA is TGTGCCAGCAGCCTCATTTCGGACCACGAACCCCTCCACTTT. Amino acids: CASSLISDHEPLHF.

The J gene is TRBJ2-1, the V gene TRBV7-9; D could derive from TRBD1 or TRBD2 (7 bases each). This CDR3 spans 19 amino acids. Trimming took off 5 bases at V and 7 bases at J, with 30 bases between the two ends. From germline, CDR1 is SEHNR and CDR2 FQNEAQ (reference sequence). CDR3 amino acids: CASSRDLDTGEGPRNEQFF. In DNA form, the CDR3 reads TGTGCCAGCAGCCGGGATCTCGATACAGGGGAGGGCCCTAGGAATGAGCAGTTCTTC.

This chain uses TRBV5-1 with TRBJ1-2, with TRBD1 matching 9 bases. Germline loops: CDR1 SGHRS, CDR2 YFSETQ. The junction had 7 bases not matched to a gene; V was cut back by 3 bases and J by 7 bases. The CDR3 has 14 amino acids. The CDR3, as DNA: TGCGCCAGCAGCTGGGACAGGGCTTCTTCTGGCTACACCTTC. It specifies CASSWDRASSGYTF.

This chain links TRBV19 with TRBJ1-2; a weak D match, TRBD1 (5 bases). Germline CDR1 reads LNHDA; CDR2 reads SQIVND (reference sequence). The CDR3 length is 15 residues. Trimming pared 3 bases from V and 1 base from J, leaving 12 bases between. The CDR3 loop reads CASSIPSGHNYGYTF. The CDR3 nucleotides read TGTGCCAGTAGTATCCCTTCGGGGCATAACTATGGCTACACCTTC.

This clone was picked up one time. The chain recombines TRBV9 with TRBJ1-6, with a tentative D call TRBD1 (5 bases). V was clipped by 0 bases and J by 2 bases, with 9 bases between them. CDR3 size: 16 residues. Germline lookup yields CDR1 SGDLS and CDR2 YYNGEE. In DNA, the CDR3 is TGTGCCAGCAGCGTAGTATCGGGGGCCTATAATTCACCCCTCCACTTT. This translates into CASSVVSGAYNSPLHF.

This clone was found once. The rearrangement uses TRBV29-1 and TRBJ2-7; 7 bases agree with TRBD1. CDR1 and CDR2 from the germline V gene are SQVTM and ANQGSEA. The CDR3 extends over 12 amino acids. Trimming at V came to 6 bases and at J to 1 base, leaving 3 bases not matched to a gene. CDR3 nucleotide sequence: TGCAGCGTATCGGACAGGTCCTACGAGCAGTACTTC. It translates to CSVSDRSYEQYF.

The chain links TRBV19 to TRBJ1-4; D remains unclear. V was trimmed by 5 bases and J by 5 bases, leaving 9 bases between them. The germline V gene has CDR1 LNHDA and CDR2 SQIVND (reference sequence). CDR3 length: 13 residues. The CDR3 here is CASSWADNEKLFF. CDR3 DNA sequence: TGTGCCAGTAGTTGGGCGGACAATGAAAAACTGTTTTTT.

This clone was recorded a few times. The chain links TRBV7-2 to TRBJ1-2; 8 nucleotides agree with TRBD1. In germline, CDR1 is SGHTA, CDR2 FQGNSA. The CDR3 runs to 16 residues. V was clipped by 5 bases and J by 6 bases; unmatched bases: 14. The CDR3: CASSPQGAGGRDGYTF. The CDR3 DNA reads TGTGCCAGCAGCCCCCAGGGGGCCGGGGGTAGGGATGGCTACACCTTC.